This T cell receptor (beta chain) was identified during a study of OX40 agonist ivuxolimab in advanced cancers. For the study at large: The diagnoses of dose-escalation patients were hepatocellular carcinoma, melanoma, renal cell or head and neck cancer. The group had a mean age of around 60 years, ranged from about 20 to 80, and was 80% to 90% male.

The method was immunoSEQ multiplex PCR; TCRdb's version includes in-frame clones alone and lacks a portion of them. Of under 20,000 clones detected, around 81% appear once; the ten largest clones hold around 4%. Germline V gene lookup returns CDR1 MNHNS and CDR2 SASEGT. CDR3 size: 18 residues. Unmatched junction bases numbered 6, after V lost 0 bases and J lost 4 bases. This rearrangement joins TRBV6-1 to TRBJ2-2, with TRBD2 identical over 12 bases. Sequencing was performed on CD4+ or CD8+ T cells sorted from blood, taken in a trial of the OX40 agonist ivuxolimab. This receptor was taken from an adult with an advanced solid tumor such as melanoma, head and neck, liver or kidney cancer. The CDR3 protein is CASSEAPTSGSPTGELFF. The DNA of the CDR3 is TGTGCCAGCAGTGAAGCCCCGACTAGCGGGAGTCCCACCGGGGAGCTGTTTTTT.